This T cell receptor (beta chain) was obtained from a study of blood T cell repertoires in COVID-19. Study-level background: There were acute and convalescent COVID-19 samples, and they came from the United States, Italy and Spain.

The V gene end was trimmed by 5 bases and the J gene end by 8 bases; junction bases not matched to a gene: 9. The CDR3 sequence is 15 residues long. Germline CDR1 LNHDA, CDR2 SQIVND (reference sequence). Assay used: immunoSEQ multiplex PCR; TCRdb lists only in-frame clones, some missing. In the table there are around 130,000 clones, over 75% of which are singletons. This receptor was obtained from a man in his sixties with acute or convalescent COVID-19. The chain combines TRBV19 with TRBJ2-1; 10 nucleotides agree with TRBD2. The sequencing input was peripheral blood. This CDR3 is CASSQPGLATHEQFF. The CDR3 bases are TGTGCCAGTAGTCAACCGGGACTAGCGACCCATGAGCAGTTCTTC.